One and the same sample provided the 20 T cell receptor beta chains below, sequenced in a study of cytomegalovirus exposure and HLA in healthy donors. Using immunoSEQ multiplex PCR, the repertoire was profiled, and TCRdb retains in-frame clones only, with some absent. The table shows under 65,000 clones, with approximately 89% occurring only once. The sequencing sample was made of PBMCs. The receptor set was obtained from a woman between 18 and 30 years old in good health and CMV-seropositive.

The chain carries TRBV6-1 and TRBJ1-6, with D maybe TRBD1 (6 bases). The CDR3 totals 13 residues. Trimming took 5 bases from V and 4 from J, leaving 6 bases between them. In germline, CDR1 is MNHNS, CDR2 SASEGT. The chain's CDR3 is CASSTGYNSPLHF. The DNA of the CDR3 is TGTGCCAGCAGTACAGGGTATAATTCACCCCTCCACTTT.

The J gene is TRBJ1-4, the V gene TRBV7-9; 7 bases map to TRBD1. Per germline, CDR1 SEHNR and CDR2 FQNEAQ (reference sequence). This CDR3 region has 16 residues. V was clipped by 1 base and J by 4 bases; unmatched bases: 6. The CDR3 reads CASSLGPTGLNEKLFF. For the CDR3, the DNA is TGTGCCAGCAGCTTAGGCCCGACAGGGCTTAATGAAAAACTGTTTTTT.

The chain has TRBV30 and TRBJ1-3; tentatively, D is TRBD1 (5 bases). Trimming shortened V by 8 bases and J by 7 bases, and 18 bases separated the two germline ends. CDR3 size: 13 residues. Germline V gives CDR1 GTSNPN, CDR2 SVGIG (reference sequence). This chain's CDR3 is CAQEGQKRNTIYF. DNA for the CDR3: TGTGCCCAGGAGGGGCAGAAGAGGAACACCATATATTTT.

This chain uses TRBV11-2 with TRBJ2-1; 11 bases fit TRBD1. With 0 bases clipped from V and 7 bases from J, the junction kept 5 bases outside the gene matches. The CDR3 has 16 amino acids. The germline V gene has CDR1 SGHAT and CDR2 FQNNGV. The CDR3 spells CASSLEGTGGKNEQFF. The CDR3 DNA reads TGTGCCAGCAGCTTAGAAGGGACAGGGGGGAAGAATGAGCAGTTCTTC.

This chain connects TRBV28 to TRBJ2-5; 7 bases are a match to TRBD1. After removal of 2 bases from V and 5 bases from J, the junction contained 8 bases not matched to a gene. The V gene's germline CDR1 is MDHEN and CDR2 SYDVKM. CDR3 size: 15 residues. The CDR3 protein is CASSLTAGGLETQYF. CDR3 nucleotide sequence: TGTGCCAGCAGTTTAACGGCAGGGGGTTTGGAGACCCAGTACTTC.

This clone appeared a single time. The rearrangement uses TRBV4-2 and TRBJ2-2, with 9 bases lining up with TRBD2. Losses at the gene ends were 0 bases for V and 6 bases for J; bases not matched to a gene: 2. Germline CDR1 and CDR2: LGHNA and YNFKEQ. CDR3 length: 15 amino acids. The DNA of the CDR3 is TGTGCCAGCAGCCAAGATCGCGGGGGGGCCGGGGAGCTGTTTTTT. Protein: CASSQDRGGAGELFF.

The V and J genes are TRBV5-1 and TRBJ2-3, with 11 bases that match TRBD1. The CDR3 runs to 15 residues. In germline, CDR1 is SGHRS, CDR2 YFSETQ. Unmatched junction bases numbered 5, after V lost 4 bases and J lost 4 bases. CDR3 loop: CASSPGTGGADTQYF. The CDR3 nucleotides read TGCGCCAGCAGCCCCGGGACAGGGGGGGCAGATACGCAGTATTTT.

The genes are TRBV23-1 and TRBJ1-6; 7 bases agree with TRBD1. TRBV23-1 is an ORF; its function is uncertain. The CDR3 is made up of 14 amino acids. V shed 2 bases and J 9 bases; nucleotides not matched to a gene: 4. CDR3 nucleotide sequence: TGCGCCAGCAGTCAAAGAGACAGGGTTTCACCCCTCCACTTT. It yields the protein CASSQRDRVSPLHF.

Only a few counts were recorded for this clone. The genes are TRBV2 and TRBJ1-1; TRBD1 agrees at 7 bases. The germline CDR1 and CDR2 sequences are SNHLY and FYNNEI. CDR3 size: 15 residues. V lost 6 bases, J lost 1 base, and 8 bases stayed unmatched. The CDR3 sequence: CASSRRGQGNTEAFF. The CDR3 bases are TGTGCCAGCAGCCGTAGGGGGCAGGGGAACACTGAAGCTTTCTTT.

This chain joins TRBV10-3 and TRBJ1-2, with D possibly TRBD1 on 5 matching bases. CDR1 ENHRY and CDR2 SYGVKD come from the germline V gene. Trimming stripped 5 bases from V and 8 bases from J, with 15 bases between. This CDR3 is built from 13 residues. CDR3 in amino acids: CAISNGGGIGYTF. The CDR3 DNA is TGTGCCATCAGTAATGGGGGAGGGATCGGCTACACCTTC.

This clone was observed once. The V call is TRBV7-2, the J call TRBJ2-5, with TRBD2 as a possible D gene (5 bases). Trimming shortened V by 1 base and J by 7 bases, and 13 bases separated the two germline ends. This CDR3 spans 14 amino acids. Per germline, CDR1 SGHTA and CDR2 FQGNSA. In DNA, the CDR3 is TGTGCCAGCAGCTTAGGAGCGCGGGCAGGGACCCAGTACTTC. Translating it yields CASSLGARAGTQYF.

CDR3 loop: CASSLAFPGQLNEKLFF. CDR3 in DNA: TGTGCCAGCAGCTTAGCCTTTCCGGGACAGCTAAATGAAAAACTGTTTTTT. The chain carries TRBV11-2 and TRBJ1-4; TRBD1 matches 7 bases. The CDR3 length is 17 residues. CDR1 and CDR2 from the germline V gene are SGHAT and FQNNGV. Trimming at V came to 1 base and at J to 5 bases, leaving 10 bases not matched to a gene.

There are a few counts of this clone. The chain recombines TRBV6-1 with TRBJ2-7, with TRBD2 as a possible D gene (5 bases). The ends were cut back, 3 bases at V and 5 bases at J, with 14 bases in the middle. The length of the CDR3 is 14 residues. Germline-derived CDR1 and CDR2 are MNHNS and SASEGT. The CDR3 is CASSEGSLSNEQYF. CDR3 DNA: TGTGCCAGCAGTGAGGGGAGCCTAAGCAACGAGCAGTACTTC.

The V call is TRBV9, the J call TRBJ2-2, with 9 positions matching TRBD1. V shed 1 base and J 0 bases; nucleotides not matched to a gene: 4. Looked up from germline, CDR1 is SGDLS and CDR2 is YYNGEE. This CDR3 has 17 amino acids. In nucleotides, the CDR3 is TGTGCCAGCAGCGTAACCCGGGACAGGGCGAACACCGGGGAGCTGTTTTTT. It specifies CASSVTRDRANTGELFF. Full variable domain (rest looked up from reference TRBV9 and TRBJ2-2): DSGVTQTPKHLITATGQRVTLRCSPRSGDLSVYWYQQSLDQGLQFLIQYYNGEERAKGNILERFSAQQFPDLHSELNLSSLELGDSALYFCASSVTRDRANTGELFFGEGSRLTVL.

This clone is deemed medium-sized. V gene TRBV5-5 combines with J gene TRBJ2-2; the D is unclear. With 0 bases removed from V and 5 bases from J, the gap between germline ends came to 11 bases. The CDR3 totals 15 residues. The V gene's germline CDR1 is SGHKS and CDR2 YYEKEE (reference sequence). The CDR3 here is CASSLAAVVTGELFF. Here the CDR3 DNA reads TGTGCCAGCAGCTTGGCCGCGGTTGTTACCGGGGAGCTGTTTTTT.

The chain employs TRBV4-2 and TRBJ1-2; D perhaps matches TRBD1 (5 bases). Trimming took off 4 bases at V and 4 bases at J, with 13 bases between the two ends. Looked up from germline, CDR1 is LGHNA and CDR2 is YNFKEQ. This CDR3 is 14 amino acids long. The CDR3 here is CASSRSSGIYGYTF. In DNA, the CDR3 is TGTGCCAGCAGCCGCTCCTCAGGGATCTATGGCTACACCTTC.

The rearrangement uses TRBV7-6 and TRBJ2-3; 11 nucleotides match TRBD2. The germline CDR1 and CDR2 sequences are SGHVS and FNYEAQ. The length of the CDR3 is 16 residues. V shed 5 bases and J 1 base; nucleotides not matched to a gene: 5. CDR3 protein: CASSKMGLAGTDTQYF. The CDR3, as DNA: TGTGCCAGCAGCAAGATGGGACTAGCGGGCACAGATACGCAGTATTTT.

The chain couples TRBV6-5 to TRBJ1-4, with D perhaps matching TRBD1 (5 bases). V dropped 2 bases and J dropped 3 bases, with 10 bases sitting between them. Germline V gene lookup returns CDR1 MNHEY and CDR2 SVGAGI. This CDR3 comprises 15 residues. The CDR3 region has the DNA TGTGCCAGCAGTTACGAAGGCAGGGCTAATGAAAAACTGTTTTTT. Its translation: CASSYEGRANEKLFF.

The rearrangement joins TRBV19 to TRBJ2-5; 8 bases line up with TRBD2. Germline V gene sequence: CDR1 LNHDA, CDR2 SQIVND (reference sequence). V lost 6 bases to trimming and J lost 7 bases; unmatched junction nucleotides: 10. CDR3 size: 14 residues. The CDR3 reads CASSERGTGGTQYF. CDR3 sequence (DNA): TGTGCCAGTAGCGAGCGGGGGACTGGAGGGACCCAGTACTTC.

The table lists this clone with a few counts. V gene TRBV4-2 combines with J gene TRBJ1-2, with 9 nucleotides matching TRBD1. The CDR3 covers 18 residues. V shed 0 bases and J 3 bases; nucleotides not matched to a gene: 11. The germline V gene encodes CDR1 LGHNA and CDR2 YNFKEQ. CDR3 nucleotides: TGTGCCAGCAGCCAAGATGAGTCCGGGACAGGGAAGGACTATGGCTACACCTTC. The encoded protein is CASSQDESGTGKDYGYTF.